What follows are 24 T cell receptor beta chains derived from one specimen sequenced in a study of T cell changes during pregnancy in multiple sclerosis. Libraries were prepared by immunoSEQ multiplex PCR; TCRdb keeps only in-frame clonotypes and omits some of them. Among 26,000 or so clones listed, around nine tenths were seen once. The sequenced sample was CD8+ T cells from peripheral blood mononuclear cells, obtained in the second trimester of pregnancy. The receptor source for this set is a female donor with multiple sclerosis, enrolled in a pregnancy study.

This chain connects TRBV5-1 to TRBJ1-4, with a tentative D call TRBD1 (6 bases). Germline CDR1 is SGHRS and CDR2 is YFSETQ. The V gene lost 0 bases and the J gene lost 0 bases, with 18 bases spanning the gap. The CDR3 has 19 amino acids. CDR3 protein: CASSLGTVFLTPTNEKLFF. In nucleotides, the CDR3 is TGCGCCAGCAGCTTGGGGACAGTCTTCTTGACCCCAACTAATGAAAAACTGTTTTTT.

This chain uses TRBV5-1 with TRBJ2-3; TRBD2 might be the D (6 bases). The ends were cut back, 0 bases at V and 0 bases at J, with 14 bases in the middle. There are 17 residues in the CDR3. In germline, CDR1 is SGHRS, CDR2 YFSETQ. CDR3 DNA: TGCGCCAGCAGCTTGGCTGGGGCGGGGAGAAGCACAGATACGCAGTATTTT. Its translation: CASSLAGAGRSTDTQYF.

The rearrangement joins TRBV5-1 to TRBJ1-6; D gene uncertain. Germline loops: CDR1 SGHRS, CDR2 YFSETQ. The CDR3 totals 14 residues. Trimming shortened V by 4 bases and J by 7 bases, and 12 bases separated the two germline ends. The CDR3 here is CASSALLGNSPLHF. CDR3 DNA sequence: TGCGCCAGCAGCGCCCTGCTGGGCAATTCACCCCTCCACTTT. Looking up the rest from reference TRBV5-1 and TRBJ1-6 gives the full variable domain: KAGVTQTPRYLIKTRGQQVTLSCSPISGHRSVSWYQQTPGQGLQFLFEYFSETQRNKGNFPGRFSGRQFSNSRSEMNVSTLELGDSALYLCASSALLGNSPLHFGNGTRLTVT.

The chain has TRBV18 and TRBJ1-6; TRBD1 matches 7 bases. The CDR3 extends over 15 amino acids. The J segment lost 10 bases and the V segment lost 4 bases, leaving 10 bases of the junction unmatched. CDR1 is KGHSH, CDR2 LQKENI, per germline. CDR3 nucleotide sequence: TGTGCCAGCTCACGCACAGGGGTTCTGGTCTCACCCCTCCACTTT. As protein: CASSRTGVLVSPLHF.

The genes are TRBV27 and TRBJ2-3; a weak D match, TRBD2 (5 bases). The CDR3 is 12 amino acids. Trimming stripped 7 bases from V and 8 bases from J, with 13 bases between. Germline assignment: CDR1 MNHEY and CDR2 SMNVEV (reference sequence). The CDR3 spells CASNSGIATQYF. In DNA, the CDR3 is TGTGCCAGCAATTCGGGAATAGCTACGCAGTATTTT.

The CDR3 is CASSLGGIQETQYF. The CDR3 DNA is TGTGCCAGCAGCTTGGGAGGGATCCAAGAGACCCAGTACTTC. This chain uses TRBV5-6 with TRBJ2-5; possibly TRBD2 for D (5 bases). The V gene's germline CDR1 is SGHDT and CDR2 YYEEEE. The CDR3 has 14 residues. The V gene lost 0 bases and the J gene lost 1 base, with 7 bases spanning the gap.

J is TRBJ2-1 and V is TRBV5-1, with 7 bases fitting TRBD1. The CDR3 covers 15 residues. CDR1 is SGHRS and CDR2 is YFSETQ in the germline V gene. Trimming at V came to 0 bases and at J to 4 bases, leaving 4 bases not matched to a gene. For the CDR3, the DNA is TGCGCCAGCAGCTTGGGGCAGGGGGATTACAATGAGCAGTTCTTC. Its protein product is CASSLGQGDYNEQFF.

This chain connects TRBV27 to TRBJ1-2; unclear D gene. Trimming removed 5 bases from V and 4 bases from J, with 17 bases in between. Germline values: CDR1 MNHEY, CDR2 SMNVEV (reference sequence). The CDR3 contains 15 residues. The CDR3 loop is CASSPGPGSAYGYTF. For the CDR3, the DNA is TGTGCCAGCAGTCCCGGTCCGGGGAGTGCCTATGGCTACACCTTC.

This clone was recorded only once. This chain joins TRBV9 and TRBJ1-4; 7 nucleotides align to TRBD1. The germline CDR1 and CDR2 sequences are SGDLS and YYNGEE. CDR3 size: 15 residues. With V trimmed by 0 bases and J by 4 bases, 3 bases remained unmatched. CDR3 residues: CASSVGGGYNEKLFF. In DNA, the CDR3 is TGTGCCAGCAGCGTAGGAGGGGGCTATAATGAAAAACTGTTTTTT. Combining the CDR3 with reference TRBV9 and TRBJ1-4 gives the whole variable domain DSGVTQTPKHLITATGQRVTLRCSPRSGDLSVYWYQQSLDQGLQFLIQYYNGEERAKGNILERFSAQQFPDLHSELNLSSLELGDSALYFCASSVGGGYNEKLFFGSGTQLSVL.

This chain joins TRBV6-8 and TRBJ1-2; 7 positions agree with TRBD1. Germline CDR1 and CDR2: MNHGY and SAAAGT. V shed 2 bases and J 0 bases; nucleotides not matched to a gene: 3. The CDR3 has 15 residues. In nucleotides, the CDR3 is TGTGCCAGCAGTTACGACAGGGCGGCTAACTATGGCTACACCTTC. As protein: CASSYDRAANYGYTF.

V and J are TRBV6-1 and TRBJ2-2; D gene uncertain. The CDR3 is 15 residues long. Germline loops: CDR1 MNHNS, CDR2 SASEGT. Trimming took off 6 bases at V and 0 bases at J, with 11 bases between the two ends. The CDR3 region has the DNA TGTGCCAGCAGACCAGGTGTCGCGAACACCGGGGAGCTGTTTTTT. Translation: CASRPGVANTGELFF.

The chain joins TRBV18 to TRBJ2-1, with no clear D. The CDR3 totals 14 residues. The V end lost 2 bases, the J end lost 7 bases, and 12 bases lay between the germline ends. Per the germline V gene, CDR1 is KGHSH and CDR2 is LQKENI. The CDR3 here is CASSPSTQANEQFF. CDR3 in DNA: TGTGCCAGCTCACCAAGCACTCAGGCAAATGAGCAGTTCTTC.

This chain joins TRBV5-6 and TRBJ1-4; D is ambiguous. The V gene's germline CDR1 is SGHDT and CDR2 YYEEEE. The V gene lost 5 bases and the J gene lost 8 bases, with 13 bases spanning the gap. The CDR3 is made up of 13 amino acids. The CDR3 reads CASSPTGSEKLFF. CDR3 sequence (DNA): TGTGCCAGCAGTCCTACGGGATCAGAAAAACTGTTTTTT.

The chain links TRBV5-8 to TRBJ2-7, with 7 bases that match TRBD1. This CDR3 has 14 amino acids. The germline gives CDR1 SGHTS, CDR2 YDEGEE. The junction had 6 bases not matched to a gene; V was cut back by 4 bases and J by 2 bases. CDR3 sequence (DNA): TGTGCCAGCAGCGTCGGGACAGACACCTACGAGCAGTACTTC. Its translation: CASSVGTDTYEQYF.

The chain couples TRBV9 to TRBJ1-1; D gene uncertain. The CDR3 loop spans 16 amino acids. Looked up from germline, CDR1 is SGDLS and CDR2 is YYNGEE. V was cut by 0 bases and J by 8 bases, with 20 bases left in between. The CDR3 loop is CASSVGQGRHIQEAFF. CDR3 coding DNA: TGTGCCAGCAGCGTAGGACAAGGCCGCCACATTCAGGAAGCTTTCTTT.

The chain couples TRBV28 to TRBJ1-2, with 9 positions matching TRBD1. Germline V gene data show CDR1 as MDHEN and CDR2 as SYDVKM. This CDR3 spans 17 amino acids. Unmatched junction bases numbered 11, after V lost 2 bases and J lost 4 bases. The CDR3 is CASSLPSGDRVLYGYTF. For the CDR3, the DNA is TGTGCCAGCAGTTTACCTAGTGGGGACAGGGTACTCTATGGCTACACCTTC.

This clone was counted a few times. The chain is built from TRBV2 and TRBJ1-1; TRBD1 matches at 8 bases. This CDR3 comprises 15 residues. Germline trimming cut 5 bases from V and 5 bases from J; bases unmatched to any gene: 10. CDR1 and CDR2 (germline): SNHLY, FYNNEI. CDR3 amino acids: CASSLGQGELTEAFF. The CDR3 nucleotides read TGTGCCAGCAGTCTTGGACAGGGCGAATTGACTGAAGCTTTCTTT.

The chain combines TRBV12-1 with TRBJ1-1. TRBV12-1 counts as a pseudogene. This CDR3 region has 16 residues. This CDR3 reads CASSLGLPVMNTEAFF. The CDR3 DNA reads TGTGCCAGCAGCTTGGGACTCCCGGTCATGAACACTGAAGCTTTCTTT.

This chain links TRBV27 with TRBJ2-7; 8 bases fit TRBD1. This CDR3 spans 15 amino acids. The germline V gene has CDR1 MNHEY and CDR2 SMNVEV (reference sequence). Trimming removed 7 bases from V and 6 bases from J; junction bases left unmatched: 14. The DNA for the CDR3 is TGTGCCAGCACCCGAGGATGGACAGGGTTTTTCGAGCAGTACTTC. Encoded protein: CASTRGWTGFFEQYF.

This clone has just one count. The rearrangement uses TRBV4-1 and TRBJ2-3, with 13 bases matching TRBD2. Germline V gene lookup returns CDR1 MGHRA and CDR2 YSYEKL. The trim removed 4 bases at V and 0 bases at J, leaving 7 bases unmatched. The CDR3 extends over 18 amino acids. DNA for the CDR3: TGCGCCAGCAGCCCCGGGACTAGCGGGACTCATAGCACAGATACGCAGTATTTT. It translates to CASSPGTSGTHSTDTQYF.

The J gene is TRBJ2-3, the V gene TRBV28, with a possible D match to TRBD2 (7 bases). Trimming shortened V by 4 bases and J by 0 bases, and 14 bases separated the two germline ends. The CDR3 has 16 residues. CDR1 is MDHEN, CDR2 SYDVKM, per germline. The CDR3 region is CASSYVGGASTDTQYF. CDR3 in DNA: TGTGCCAGCAGTTACGTGGGGGGGGCTAGCACAGATACGCAGTATTTT.

In its sample, this clone was seen once. The rearrangement joins TRBV2 to TRBJ2-5; 12 bases are shared with TRBD1. Per germline, CDR1 SNHLY and CDR2 FYNNEI. With V trimmed by 4 bases and J by 4 bases, 10 bases remained unmatched. The CDR3 extends over 17 amino acids. The CDR3 loop is CASSVIRRDRGPETQYF. CDR3 nucleotide sequence: TGTGCCAGCAGTGTTATTAGGCGGGACAGGGGGCCAGAGACCCAGTACTTC.

The chain has TRBV11-2 and TRBJ1-4; D is unresolved. V lost 3 bases and J lost 8, with 10 bases in between. The CDR3 sequence is 13 residues long. Looked up from germline, CDR1 is SGHAT and CDR2 is FQNNGV. The CDR3 DNA sequence: TGTGCCAGCAGCTTCGCCGAGGTAGAAAAACTGTTTTTT. Translating gives CASSFAEVEKLFF.

The genes are TRBV27 and TRBJ1-1; a weak D match, TRBD1 (6 bases). This CDR3 is 13 amino acids long. CDR1 and CDR2 from the germline V gene are MNHEY and SMNVEV (reference sequence). The germline V and J ends were trimmed by 4 bases and 4 bases, with 10 bases remaining between them. CDR3 DNA sequence: TGTGCCAGCAGTTGGGGGGGCGCCACTGAAGCTTTCTTT. It translates to CASSWGGATEAFF.